The clone carrying this T cell receptor beta chain came up many times. Antigen unknown. The sample is drawn from a study of T cell repertoires in cytomegalovirus infection. About the research overall: CMV infection and matching HLA type were both indicated by public TCR beta signatures.

TCRdb reanalysed the reads using MiXCR and keeps one entry per CDR3 protein. Of roughly 240,000 distinct CDR3 sequences in the sample, roughly 6.5% were seen once. The CDR3 extends over 16 amino acids. CDR1 is SGHTA, CDR2 FQGNSA, per germline. Trimming took 5 bases from V and 2 from J; bases not matched to a gene: 10. General observations from the study: Summed frequency of shared TCR beta families picked out CMV carriers who also had the relevant HLA. Dominating the ex vivo response were TCR beta clonotypes that were CMV-specific and HLA-C-restricted.

The specimen sequenced was PBMCs. The sequence was obtained from a human donor in good health (CMV status not recorded). Some clones in this sample may be carry-over from other donors' samples. V gene TRBV7-2 combines with J gene TRBJ2-3; 7 nucleotides match TRBD1. CDR3 sequence: CASSQKTGLDTDTQYF. The DNA for the CDR3 is TGTGCCAGCAGCCAAAAGACAGGGCTTGACACAGATACGCAGTATTTT.